The 21 T cell receptor beta chains in this list originate from one sample, sequenced in a study of T-cell reconstitution after alpha-beta-depleted transplantation in children. Unique molecular identifiers tagged the TCRbeta library. One entry per CDR3 protein results from TCRdb running MiXCR on the PCR reads. This sample has 550,000 to 600,000 distinct CDR3 sequences, with under 30% found just once. The input for sequencing was PBMCs, mostly from graft donor cells, taken 360 days after TCRalphabeta/CD19-depleted stem cell transplant. The receptors shown here come from a boy less than two years old who had a stem cell transplant for acute myeloid leukemia, so the T cells may come from the graft donor.

This clonotype appeared a single time. The chain couples TRBV11-2 to TRBJ2-7; the D call may be TRBD1 or TRBD2 (6 bases each). Germline-derived CDR1 and CDR2 are SGHAT and FQNNGV. Trimming removed 0 bases from V and 2 bases from J, with 11 bases in between. The CDR3 loop spans 15 amino acids. CDR3 DNA: TGTGCCAGCAGCTTAGAATTTGGGGGGCCCTACGAGCAGTACGTC. This codes for CASSLEFGGPYEQYV.

This clonotype has only a few counts. The chain employs TRBV2 and TRBJ2-3; 10 bases are a match to TRBD1. Per germline, CDR1 SNHLY and CDR2 FYNNEI. The CDR3 has 14 amino acids. Germline trimming cut 8 bases from V and 0 bases from J; bases unmatched to any gene: 2. The CDR3 DNA follows: TGTGCCAGCTCGGGACAGGGGAGCACAGATACGCAGTATTTT. This encodes CASSGQGSTDTQYF. Full variable domain (remainder filled in from reference TRBV2 and TRBJ2-3): EPEVTQTPSHQVTQMGQEVILRCVPISNHLYFYWYRQILGQKVEFLVSFYNNEISEKSEIFDDQFSVERPDGSNFTLKIRSTKLEDSAMYFCASSGQGSTDTQYFGPGTRLTVL.

The chain employs TRBV12-3 or TRBV12-4 and TRBJ2-5, with 7 bases aligning to TRBD2. The CDR3 runs to 15 residues. J gave up 5 bases and V 4 bases, and 10 bases lay outside the gene matches. CDR3 amino acids: CASSSHRLALETQYF. The CDR3 DNA reads as TGTGCCAGCAGTTCCCACCGACTAGCCCTGGAGACCCAGTACTTC.

V and J are TRBV27 and TRBJ2-1; TRBD2 matches 13 bases. CDR1 is MNHEY, CDR2 SMNVEV, per germline (reference sequence). The CDR3 extends over 18 amino acids. The V and J ends lost 5 bases and 0 bases, in that order; junction bases with no gene match: 7. CDR3 in amino acids: CASSPPGLAGFSYNEQFF. In DNA, the CDR3 is TGTGCCAGCAGTCCTCCGGGACTAGCGGGGTTCTCCTACAATGAGCAGTTCTTC.

This clonotype was counted many times. The rearrangement links TRBV12-3 or TRBV12-4 to TRBJ1-1; D may be TRBD1 (5 bases). The CDR3 is 14 residues long. Deletions cut 5 bases from V and 2 bases from J, with 12 bases between. Here the CDR3 reads CASSNIQGNTEAFF. Written as DNA, the CDR3 is TGTGCCAGCAGTAATATTCAGGGCAACACTGAAGCTTTCTTT.

In this sample, this clonotype turned up a few times. The gene calls are TRBV5-6 and TRBJ2-7, with D possibly TRBD2 on 5 matching bases. This CDR3 spans 15 amino acids. From germline, CDR1 is SGHDT and CDR2 YYEEEE. Trimming cost V 1 base and J 2 bases, with 13 bases left between them. DNA of the CDR3: TGTGCCAGCAGCTTGCAAACCGTGAGGGCCTACGAGCAGTACGTC. Protein: CASSLQTVRAYEQYV.

This clonotype was seen many times. CDR3: CASSLSDTDTQYF. DNA of the CDR3: TGTGCCAGCAGTTTAAGCGACACAGATACGCAGTATTTT. The chain combines TRBV27 with TRBJ2-3; no definite D call. The CDR3 is 13 amino acids. V was clipped by 2 bases and J by 2 bases, with 5 bases between them. Looked up from germline, CDR1 is MNHEY and CDR2 is SMNVEV (reference sequence).

This clonotype was observed a handful of times. The chain employs TRBV24-1 and TRBJ2-3; tentatively, D is TRBD1 (6 bases). This CDR3 region has 14 residues. The germline V and J ends were trimmed by 3 bases and 5 bases, with 11 bases remaining between them. Germline V gene data show CDR1 as KGHDR and CDR2 as SFDVKD. DNA for the CDR3: TGTGCCACCAGTGATACAATCAGGGGAGATACGCAGTATTTT. This translates into CATSDTIRGDTQYF.

This clonotype was observed at least ten times. V gene TRBV20-1 combines with J gene TRBJ2-7; the D gene is possibly TRBD2 (5 bases). Trimming took 4 bases from V and 3 from J, leaving 13 bases between them. The germline CDR1 and CDR2 sequences are DFQATT and SNEGSKA (reference sequence). The CDR3 is 13 residues long. CDR3 nucleotide sequence: TGCAGTGCTATAGGAGGACCGAGCTACGAGCAGTACTTC. It is translated as CSAIGGPSYEQYF.

The sample holds many counts of this clonotype. The rearrangement uses TRBV6-5 and TRBJ2-1, with 9 bases lining up with TRBD1. Trimming removed 4 bases from V and 4 bases from J; junction bases left unmatched: 8. The V gene's germline CDR1 is MNHEY and CDR2 SVGAGI. This CDR3 has 16 amino acids. The CDR3 region is CASSSDDRGLYNEQFF. CDR3 nucleotides: TGTGCCAGCAGTTCCGACGACAGGGGGTTATACAATGAGCAGTTCTTC.

This chain joins TRBV25-1 and TRBJ2-2; possibly TRBD1 for D (6 bases). The CDR3 consists of 19 residues. Trimming took off 7 bases at V and 1 base at J, with 25 bases between the two ends. Germline CDR1 MGHDK, CDR2 SYGVNS. This CDR3 is CASTPLRGGQKVNTGELFF. The CDR3 region has the DNA TGTGCCAGCACTCCACTCCGAGGGGGACAAAAGGTGAACACCGGGGAGCTGTTTTTT. The whole variable domain, filled in from reference TRBV25-1 and TRBJ2-2, reads EADIYQTPRYLVIGTGKKITLECSQTMGHDKMYWYQQDPGMELHLIHYSYGVNSTEKGDLSSESTVSRIRTEHFPLTLESARPSHTSQYLCASTPLRGGQKVNTGELFFGEGSRLTVL.

This clonotype was counted at least ten times. CDR3 in amino acids: CASSWGQHFYEQYF. CDR3 DNA sequence: TGTGCCAGCAGCTGGGGACAGCACTTCTACGAGCAGTACTTC. V and J are TRBV5-6 and TRBJ2-7; 7 bases are shared with TRBD1. CDR1 and CDR2 from the germline V gene are SGHDT and YYEEEE. The V segment lost 3 bases and the J segment 3 bases; nucleotides outside the gene matches: 6. This CDR3 region has 14 residues.

This clonotype has a count of ten or more. V usage is TRBV7-9 and J usage is TRBJ2-3, with 15 bases matching TRBD2. Trimming took 4 bases from V and 6 from J; bases not matched to a gene: 5. This CDR3 is 16 amino acids long. Germline V CDR1 and CDR2: SEHNR, FQNEAQ (reference sequence). The CDR3 reads CASSSAGLAGGDTQYF. CDR3 bases: TGTGCCAGCAGCTCGGCTGGACTAGCGGGGGGGGATACGCAGTATTTT.

This clonotype was recorded at least ten times. The CDR3 region is CASSSWTGSSSPLHF. The DNA for the CDR3 is TGTGCCAGCAGCTCATGGACAGGTTCTTCCTCACCCCTCCACTTT. V gene TRBV7-9 combines with J gene TRBJ1-6, with 7 bases matching TRBD1. Per the germline V gene, CDR1 is SEHNR and CDR2 is FQNEAQ (reference sequence). This CDR3 region has 15 residues. The ends lost 4 bases at V and 10 bases at J; junction bases unmatched: 10.

This clonotype has at least ten counts. The chain has TRBV29-1 and TRBJ2-5; possible D gene TRBD1, 6 bases. Trimming left V 8 bases short and J 4 bases short, with 14 bases between. Germline CDR1 SQVTM, CDR2 ANQGSEA. This CDR3 spans 12 amino acids. The CDR3 loop reads CSLAQGPETQYF. The CDR3 DNA sequence: TGCAGCCTAGCCCAGGGGCCAGAGACCCAGTACTTC.

This chain joins TRBV24-1 and TRBJ2-1; D gene uncertain. Germline CDR1 and CDR2: KGHDR and SFDVKD. This CDR3 spans 13 amino acids. Trimming left V 3 bases short and J 8 bases short, with 10 bases between. CDR3 residues: CATSDEDPYEQFF. In DNA form, the CDR3 reads TGTGCCACCAGTGATGAGGACCCGTATGAGCAGTTCTTC.

The V call is TRBV3-1, the J call TRBJ2-5, with TRBD1 identical over 9 bases. In germline, CDR1 is LGHDT, CDR2 YNNKEL (reference sequence). CDR3 size: 16 residues. V was clipped by 7 bases and J by 5 bases; unmatched bases: 14. CDR3 bases: TGTGCCAGCAAGAACCTGTGGGACAGGGAAGACGAGACCCAGTACTTC. This gives the protein CASKNLWDREDETQYF.

This clonotype has at least ten counts. The chain has TRBV20-1 and TRBJ2-5, with D possibly being TRBD1 (8 bases). With 6 bases removed from V and 3 bases from J, the gap between germline ends came to 20 bases. The CDR3 sequence is 15 residues long. CDR1 and CDR2 from the germline V gene are DFQATT and SNEGSKA (reference sequence). CDR3 sequence: CSAPRTGRAEETQYF. DNA of the CDR3: TGCAGTGCCCCCCGGACAGGGAGGGCAGAAGAGACCCAGTACTTC.

The V call is TRBV29-1, the J call TRBJ1-1; D call uncertain. This CDR3 has 13 amino acids. Trimming left V 5 bases short and J 0 bases short, with 10 bases between. CDR1 is SQVTM and CDR2 is ANQGSEA in the germline V gene. The CDR3 sequence is CSVFRPLNTEAFF. The CDR3 DNA is TGCAGCGTTTTCCGACCCTTGAACACTGAAGCTTTCTTT.

This clonotype occurred a few times. The rearrangement links TRBV7-8 to TRBJ2-1; 7 bases are shared with TRBD1. CDR1 is SGHVS, CDR2 FQNEAQ, per germline. The CDR3 contains 15 residues. V lost 4 bases to trimming and J lost 8 bases; unmatched junction nucleotides: 11. CDR3 sequence (DNA): TGTGCCAGCAGCTCCCGGGACAGCCCGCGGGATGAGCAGTTCTTC. Translated, it gives CASSSRDSPRDEQFF.

This clonotype was counted between two and nine times. The J gene is TRBJ1-6, the V gene TRBV25-1; 7 bases fit TRBD1. The J segment lost 5 bases and the V segment lost 0 bases, leaving 4 bases of the junction unmatched. CDR1 is MGHDK, CDR2 SYGVNS, per germline. The CDR3 has 16 residues. CDR3 bases: TGTGCCAGCAGTGAATATAGAGGGGGCCATAATTCACCCCTCCACTTT. Translating it yields CASSEYRGGHNSPLHF.